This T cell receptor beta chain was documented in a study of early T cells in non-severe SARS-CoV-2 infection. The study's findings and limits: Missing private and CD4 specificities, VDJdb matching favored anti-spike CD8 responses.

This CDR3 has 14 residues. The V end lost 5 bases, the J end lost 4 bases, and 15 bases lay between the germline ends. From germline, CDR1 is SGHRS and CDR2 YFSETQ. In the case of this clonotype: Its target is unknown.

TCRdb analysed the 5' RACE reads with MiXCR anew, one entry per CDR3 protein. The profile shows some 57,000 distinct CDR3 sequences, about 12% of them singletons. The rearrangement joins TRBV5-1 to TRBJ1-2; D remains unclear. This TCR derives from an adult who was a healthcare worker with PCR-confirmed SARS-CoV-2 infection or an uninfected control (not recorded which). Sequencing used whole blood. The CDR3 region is CASSPSGESYGYTF. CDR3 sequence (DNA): TGCGCCAGCAGTCCTTCAGGCGAGAGCTATGGCTACACCTTC.